This T cell receptor beta chain was captured in a study of blood T cell repertoires in COVID-19. Study-level information: Collection of acute and convalescent COVID-19 samples took place in the United States, Italy and Spain. T cells, B-cell-depleted T cells, or PBMCs provided the cDNA or gDNA that served as material.

Germline CDR1 is SGHRS and CDR2 is YFSETQ. This CDR3 region has 13 residues. V was trimmed by 1 base and J by 6 bases, leaving 10 bases between them. In the authors' workflow: It was from reference gene primer amplification that nucleated cell counts were estimated. Sequencing used immunoSEQ multiplex PCR; TCRdb keeps in-frame clones, though not all of them. V, J and clone size were drawn from that table, and D and trimming were deduced from the DNA. There are 250,000 to 350,000 clones in the sample; 89% occur only once, and roughly an eighth lies in the top ten. The origin of this receptor is a woman between 55 and 75 years old with acute or convalescent COVID-19. The V call is TRBV5-1, the J call TRBJ1-2, with no clear D. Sequenced sample: peripheral blood. The DNA of the CDR3 is TGCGCCAGCAGCTTGACAAACGAAAATGGCTACACCTTC. Encoded protein: CASSLTNENGYTF.